This passage covers 9 T cell receptor beta chains from one sample sequenced in a study of post-analysis software for immune sequencing data. These receptors lack a known antigen. Study results and caveats: Controls had lower frequencies than patients of about 5 TRBV segments, which included TRBV5-6, TRBV5-1 and TRBV20-1.

Unique molecular identifiers featured in each of the TCR beta cDNA libraries. From the PCR reads, TCRdb called clonotypes with MiXCR, one entry per CDR3 protein. The table lists hundreds of thousands of distinct CDR3 sequences, approximately 59% of them singletons. Sequenced: blood. These receptors originate from a girl aged 2-10 years with multiple sclerosis.

This clonotype appeared a few times. The chain links TRBV4-3 to TRBJ2-1; D may be TRBD2 (5 bases). The germline V gene has CDR1 LGHNA and CDR2 YSLEER. The V and J ends lost 0 bases and 9 bases respectively, with 6 bases between them. The CDR3 extends over 12 amino acids. CDR3 sequence: CASSQEGGEQFF. CDR3 DNA: TGCGCCAGCAGCCAAGAAGGAGGTGAGCAGTTCTTC.

The CDR3 region is CASSLLGSGTDTQYF. DNA of the CDR3: TGCGCCAGCAGCTTGCTGGGTAGTGGGACAGATACGCAGTATTTT. The genes are TRBV5-1 and TRBJ2-3; D is undetermined. V was pared by 1 base and J by 3 bases, with 12 bases between. The CDR3 sequence is 15 residues long. The germline V gene encodes CDR1 SGHRS and CDR2 YFSETQ.

The rearrangement links TRBV27 to TRBJ1-2; D possibly corresponds to TRBD1 (5 bases). Per germline, CDR1 MNHEY and CDR2 SMNVEV (reference sequence). V lost 5 bases and J lost 3, with 10 bases in between. This CDR3 is 13 amino acids long. CDR3 nucleotides: TGTGCCAGCAGTCCCGGGGCACACTATGGCTACACCTTC. Protein: CASSPGAHYGYTF.

V and J are TRBV6-6 and TRBJ2-1; D remains unclear. V dropped 6 bases and J dropped 6 bases, with 15 bases sitting between them. Germline assignment: CDR1 MNHNY and CDR2 SVGAGI (reference sequence). The CDR3 length is 14 residues. The CDR3 DNA sequence: TGTGCCAGCAGCCGAAGATCCGTCCCCAATGAGCAGTTCTTC. Its protein product is CASSRRSVPNEQFF.

The chain is built from TRBV4-3 and TRBJ2-1, with TRBD2 matching over 7 bases. The CDR3 totals 14 residues. V was pared by 4 bases and J by 7 bases, with 7 bases of the junction left unmatched. CDR1 is LGHNA and CDR2 is YSLEER in the germline V gene. The CDR3 loop reads CASSLPGLKNEQFF. In DNA, the CDR3 is TGCGCCAGCAGCCTGCCGGGACTAAAGAATGAGCAGTTCTTC.

V and J are TRBV20-1 and TRBJ2-5; 8 bases fit TRBD1. Germline V gene sequence: CDR1 DFQATT, CDR2 SNEGSKA (reference sequence). The J segment lost 5 bases and the V segment lost 6 bases, leaving 5 bases of the junction unmatched. The CDR3 consists of 12 residues. CDR3 amino acids: CSARTGFETQYF. The CDR3 bases are TGCAGTGCCCGGACAGGGTTCGAGACCCAGTACTTC.

A single count supports this clonotype. This chain uses TRBV7-9 with TRBJ1-2; 10 bases are a match to TRBD1. CDR1 and CDR2 from the germline V gene are SEHNR and FQNEAQ (reference sequence). The CDR3 spans 13 residues. V was clipped by 5 bases and J by 8 bases; unmatched bases: 5. The CDR3 nucleotides read TGTGCCAGCAGCCCCCGGGACAGGGGCGGCTACACCTTC. Its protein is CASSPRDRGGYTF.

V usage is TRBV21-1 and J usage is TRBJ1-2. TRBV21-1 is deemed a pseudogene. The CDR3 is 17 amino acids. The chain's CDR3 is CASSKDQQTKANYGYTF. The CDR3 DNA sequence: TGTGCCAGCAGCAAAGATCAGCAGACGAAAGCTAACTATGGCTACACCTTC.

The J gene is TRBJ2-7, the V gene TRBV6-2 or TRBV6-3; 7 positions agree with TRBD1. V gave up 6 bases and J gave up 2 bases; unmatched junction bases: 7. The V gene's germline CDR1 is MNHEY and CDR2 SVGEGT. CDR3 length: 14 residues. DNA for the CDR3: TGTGCCAGCAGGGGACAGAGCCCAACCTACGAGCAGTACTTC. Translating gives CASRGQSPTYEQYF.